This record looks at one TCR beta chain sequence and its context. Antigen unknown. This specimen includes other DNA sequences encoding the same CDR3. The sample is drawn from a study of shared clonotypes between healthy human individuals. Study-wide points: The authors sampled blood alone, and tissue repertoires likely differ. Relative to clonotypes present in all four donors, those not shared had lower generation probabilities.

Libraries were prepared by immunoSEQ multiplex PCR; TCRdb keeps only in-frame clonotypes and omits some of them. Of more than 2,000,000 clones in the sample, around nine tenths were seen once. The study enrolled healthy HIV-negative adults without recent acute infections or vaccinations as donors. Division of CD4+ cells produced a CD45RA+ naive subset and a CD45RA-negative memory subset. The V gene lost 3 bases and the J gene lost 2 bases, with 8 bases spanning the gap. The V gene's germline CDR1 is MNHEY and CDR2 SMNVEV (reference sequence). This CDR3 is 13 amino acids long. Sequenced: naive CD4+ T cells sorted from blood. Stated subset: CD45RA+ positively selected. The chain recombines TRBV27 with TRBJ2-7, with a tentative D call TRBD1 (5 bases). The clonotype comes from a young man in good health. This CDR3 reads CASSFSGTYEQYF. The CDR3 coding sequence is TGTGCCAGCAGTTTCTCAGGGACCTACGAGCAGTACTTC.